This record covers a single TCR beta chain. This sample also contains other DNA sequences that code for the same CDR3. The method was immunoSEQ multiplex PCR; TCRdb's version includes in-frame clones alone and lacks a portion of them. The sample contains roughly 170,000 clones, 82% of which appear only once. This entry belongs to a study of blood T cell repertoires in COVID-19. This CDR3 contains 13 residues. CDR1 is SGDLS and CDR2 is YYNGEE in the germline V gene. V shed 2 bases and J shed 0 bases, with 5 bases lying between them. Sequencing was done on a sample of PBMCs or T cells enriched from blood (not recorded which). This TCR derives from a man aged 55 to 70 who had recovered from COVID-19. The chain combines TRBV9 with TRBJ1-1; the D is unclear. CDR3 sequence: CASSVSVNTEAFF. The DNA for the CDR3 is TGTGCCAGCAGCGTCTCAGTGAACACTGAAGCTTTCTTT.